This T cell receptor beta chain emerged from a study of Ad26.COV2.S vaccination and SARS-CoV-2 variants (dated by TCRdb to about 2021). In terms of the full investigation: Vaccine-arm donors came from COV1001, a multicentre, randomized, double-blind, placebo-controlled phase I-IIa trial of Ad26.COV2.S in healthy adults. Ad26.COV2.S was given intramuscularly at 5x10^10 or 1x10^11 viral particles, as a single shot or as two shots 56 days apart. Sequencing of the TCRbeta repertoire served to evaluate the specificity and breadth of SARS-CoV-2-reactive T cell receptors following Ad26.COV2.S vaccination. A total of approximately 30 samples were included in the TCR-sequenced set, comprising about 20 Ad26.COV2.S vaccine recipients, 5 placebo recipients and 8 SARS-CoV-2 convalescent individuals. Participants in the trial were split at random into five groups of five each, receiving low-dose or high-dose Ad26.COV2.S once or twice, or else placebo on both occasions. Investigators remained blinded to trial group allocation during experiments and outcome assessment.

This specimen's treatment or condition label, interpreted: roughly 20 received Ad26.COV2.S at low or high dose, single or two shots; 5 received placebo; per-sample allocation not given. Repertoires of vaccine and placebo recipients were sequenced from samples collected on day 63 after the first injection. In Cohort 1b, 20 to 25 adults aged 18-55 years were enrolled at a single site in Boston, USA, between 29 July and 7 August 2020. Ad26.COV2.S was a replication-incompetent adenovirus type 26 vector that expressed a prefusion-stabilized SARS-CoV-2 spike protein derived from the original Wuhan strain. This clone was seen once. The target of this receptor is not known. Per-nucleotide qualities are absent, and no much larger clonotype sits a single base away. TCRbeta CDR3 regions were sequenced with the immunoSEQ Assay. After extraction, genomic DNA underwent amplification by bias-controlled multiplex PCR, followed by high-throughput sequencing. The study's own analysis went as follows. To quantify the absolute abundance of every unique TCRbeta CDR3 region, sequences were collapsed and filtered. T cell fraction was estimated by normalizing TCRbeta template counts to usable DNA, which was measured by amplifying reference genes present in all nucleated cells. Repertoire TCRs were annotated as SARS-CoV-2-specific by exact matching of V gene, CDR3 amino acid sequence and J gene to a known reactive TCR set. The reference SARS-CoV-2 TCR set was obtained from MIRA and was filtered for enrichment in COVID-19-positive ImmuneCODE repertoires, whereby public or cross-reactive TCRs were removed. Drawing on the MIRA antigens, annotated TCRs were analysed further at the level of specific ORF or position within ORF. Breadth was defined as annotated unique rearrangements over total unique productive rearrangements; depth was the summed frequency of those rearrangements. Two-sided Wilcoxon rank-sum tests were applied when comparing TCR breadth between groups. As stored in TCRdb, this immuneACCESS dataset retains in-frame rearrangements with V and J assigned. A fraction of the clones does not appear; measured against another copy, unresolved V genes explain less than half of the discrepancy, and the remainder lacks a known reason. V, J and clone size reflect that table, while D and trimming were determined from the DNA. Within this sample are approximately 350,000 clones, with around 82% of them counted one time only. The top ten hold roughly 7.4% of the sample.

Results the study describes overall, beyond this receptor: Compared with placebo recipients, Ad26.COV2.S recipients showed higher spike-specific TCR breadth (P = 0.0014). Comparable non-spike TCR breadth was observed between vaccine and placebo recipients, consistent with only spike being contained in the vaccine. Substantial breadth of spike-specific CD8+ and CD4+ T cell responses was reported after vaccination. The authors noted that the TCR breadth and depth analyses may have underestimated total T cell responses. The study was not powered for comparison of responses between vaccine doses or regimens.

The sequencing used peripheral blood, collected in a trial of Ad26.COV2.S vaccine versus placebo. This TCR came from a person between 18 and 60 years old who received the Ad26.COV2.S COVID-19 vaccine or a placebo.

CDR3 region: CASSPYGQPHTQYF. Read as DNA, the sequence is TGTGCCAGCAGTCCCTACGGACAGCCACATACGCAGTATTTT. The chain couples TRBV27 to TRBJ2-3; 6 matching bases give a weak D call of TRBD1. The CDR3, cysteine through phenylalanine, is 14 amino acids long. Of all the DNA, just the CDR3 is kept, 42 bases in frame from base 1. CDR1 MNHEY and CDR2 SMNVEV are derived from the germline V gene (reference sequence). V is reduced by 5 bases and J by 7 bases, leaving a spacing of 16 bases between them.